The text below deals with one TCR beta chain. This CDR3 is built from 13 residues. Trimming took off 4 bases at V and 3 bases at J, with 10 bases between the two ends. Germline CDR1 is SGHNT and CDR2 is YYREEE (reference sequence). This sample was taken from a study of shared clonotypes between healthy human individuals. An even split of each subset's genomic DNA across several immunoSEQ plates was performed. Measured with immunoSEQ multiplex PCR; TCRdb has only the in-frame clones, and not every one. This table holds roughly 2.2 million clones, over 85% found once. The sequenced sample was naive CD4+ T cells from PBMCs. Indicated subset: CD45RA+ positively selected. This clonotype was obtained from a man younger than 30 in good health. Some clones in this sample may be carry-over from other donors' samples. The chain combines TRBV5-4 with TRBJ2-5, with D possibly matching TRBD1 (6 bases). CDR3 DNA: TGTGCCAGCAGCGCTAAGGGGGAAGAGACCCAGTACTTC. As protein: CASSAKGEETQYF.